Below, 8 T cell receptor beta chains from the same sample are listed, as sequenced in a study of identical twins. TCRdb re-derived calls from the 5' RACE reads in MiXCR, one entry per CDR3 protein. This table holds 500,000 to 550,000 distinct CDR3 sequences, approximately 22% found once. This same sample was also taken into another study, of T cells expressing NK-cell markers.

The sample consisted of CD4+ T cells sorted from blood. The source is a woman under 30 in good health.

This clonotype turned up a few times. The chain has TRBV9 and TRBJ2-7; TRBD1 agrees at 7 bases. The CDR3 covers 17 residues. V lost 0 bases to trimming and J lost 1 base; unmatched junction nucleotides: 10. The germline V gene encodes CDR1 SGDLS and CDR2 YYNGEE. The chain's CDR3 is CASSVAPSTGTSYEQYF. For the CDR3, the DNA is TGTGCCAGCAGCGTAGCCCCTTCGACAGGGACGTCCTACGAGCAGTACTTC.

Only a few counts were recorded for this clonotype. The rearrangement links TRBV5-1 to TRBJ2-3; possible D gene TRBD1, 7 bases. The CDR3 is made up of 15 amino acids. V gave up 0 bases and J gave up 4 bases, with 12 bases separating them. In germline, CDR1 is SGHRS, CDR2 YFSETQ. In nucleotides, the CDR3 is TGCGCCAGCAGCTTGGGACAGGGAGGCGCAGATACGCAGTATTTT. Its translation is CASSLGQGGADTQYF. The full variable domain, in which reference TRBV5-1 and TRBJ2-3 provide the parts outside the CDR3, is KAGVTQTPRYLIKTRGQQVTLSCSPISGHRSVSWYQQTPGQGLQFLFEYFSETQRNKGNFPGRFSGRQFSNSRSEMNVSTLELGDSALYLCASSLGQGGADTQYFGPGTRLTVL.

V and J are TRBV6-1 and TRBJ2-1, with 15 bases fitting TRBD2. The CDR3 has 14 amino acids. Germline-derived CDR1 and CDR2 are MNHNS and SASEGT. J gave up 15 bases and V 5 bases, and 8 bases lay outside the gene matches. The CDR3 is CASSRGTSGGRGFF. The CDR3 bases are TGTGCCAGCAGTAGAGGGACTAGCGGGGGGAGGGGGTTCTTC.

The chain has TRBV20-1 and TRBJ1-1, with D possibly TRBD1 on 6 matching bases. The ends were cut back, 5 bases at V and 5 bases at J, with 24 bases in the middle. The CDR3 has 16 residues. Per the germline V gene, CDR1 is DFQATT and CDR2 is SNEGSKA (reference sequence). CDR3 sequence reads: CSARGTGGARRTEAFF. The CDR3 bases are TGCAGTGCTCGGGGTACCGGGGGGGCGCGTAGGACTGAAGCTTTCTTT.

The rearrangement uses TRBV7-9 and TRBJ2-2; D may be TRBD1 (6 bases). CDR3 size: 14 residues. Between the trimmed V and J ends, which lost 5 bases and 2 bases, there was a span of 9 bases. Looked up from germline, CDR1 is SEHNR and CDR2 is FQNEAQ (reference sequence). CDR3 sequence: CASSRQDNTGELFF. CDR3 bases: TGTGCCAGCAGCCGACAGGACAACACCGGGGAGCTGTTTTTT.

In this sample, this clonotype turned up a few times. V is TRBV25-1 and J is TRBJ2-3; no clear D gene. Germline CDR1 is MGHDK and CDR2 is SYGVNS. V lost 2 bases and J lost 2, with 8 bases in between. The CDR3 is 14 residues long. The CDR3 region has the DNA TGTGCCAGCAGTGAAAGGAGCAACACAGATACGCAGTATTTT. Translation gives CASSERSNTDTQYF.

This clonotype has ten or more counts. The genes are TRBV20-1 and TRBJ2-5, with D uncertain. The CDR3 extends over 14 amino acids. Germline-derived CDR1 and CDR2 are DFQATT and SNEGSKA (reference sequence). V was pared by 3 bases and J by 5 bases, with 16 bases between. The CDR3 nucleotides are TGCAGTGCTAGGTCGGGCAGCGTCTGGGAGACCCAGTACTTC. Amino acids: CSARSGSVWETQYF.

This rearrangement joins TRBV7-2 to TRBJ2-1; 11 bases match TRBD1. The germline gives CDR1 SGHTA, CDR2 FQGNSA. The trim removed 5 bases at V and 7 bases at J, leaving 7 bases unmatched. CDR3 size: 15 residues. The CDR3: CASSADRGRLNEQFF. In nucleotides, the CDR3 is TGTGCCAGCAGCGCGGACAGGGGGCGCTTAAATGAGCAGTTCTTC.